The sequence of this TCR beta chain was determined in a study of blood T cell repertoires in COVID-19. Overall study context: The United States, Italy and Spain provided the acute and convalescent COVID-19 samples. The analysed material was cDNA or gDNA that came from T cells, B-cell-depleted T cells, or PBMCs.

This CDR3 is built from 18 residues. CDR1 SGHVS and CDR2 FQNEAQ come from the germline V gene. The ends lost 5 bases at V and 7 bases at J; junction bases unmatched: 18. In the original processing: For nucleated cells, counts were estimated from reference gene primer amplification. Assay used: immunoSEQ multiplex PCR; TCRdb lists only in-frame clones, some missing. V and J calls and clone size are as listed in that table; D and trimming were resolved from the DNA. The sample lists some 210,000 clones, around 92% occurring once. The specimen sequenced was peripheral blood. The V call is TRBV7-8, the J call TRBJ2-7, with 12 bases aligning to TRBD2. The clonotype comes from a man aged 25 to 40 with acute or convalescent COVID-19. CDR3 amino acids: CASSAQRSRLAGVPEQYF. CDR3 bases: TGTGCCAGCAGCGCTCAACGGAGCCGACTAGCGGGAGTCCCTGAGCAGTACTTC.